This T cell receptor (beta chain) was captured in a study of T cells in Graves' hyperthyroidism and ophthalmopathy (dated by TCRdb to 2018 to 2020). Concerning the study at large: Peripheral blood was sampled at the time of initial diagnosis, prior to any treatment. The study also compared thyroid tissue and blood T-cell repertoires from a handful of Graves' hyperthyroidism patients. After sampling, hyperthyroidism patients received methimazole starting at 30 mg daily, and ophthalmopathy patients received high-dose intravenous methylprednisolone. The approximately 98 discovery patients were randomly divided into training and test sets at a 7:3 ratio. According to the paper, TCR Vbeta CDR3 sequencing was carried out on around 140 peripheral blood samples, which came from over 40 ophthalmopathy, under 80 hyperthyroidism and 17 progressor patients. To identify distinguishing TCR V-J signatures, a discovery cohort of 100 patients was used, comprising 43 with Graves' ophthalmopathy and some 57 with stable Graves' hyperthyroidism. Whether ophthalmopathy could be predicted prospectively was tested in an independent validation cohort made up of under 20 hyperthyroidism patients plus 17 patients who later progressed to ophthalmopathy.

Stable Graves' hyperthyroidism was defined as no progression to ophthalmopathy during 18 months of follow-up. Hyperthyroidism patients were newly diagnosed, with disease duration under 2 months, and aged 18 to 65 years. Exclusion was applied to patients with uncontrolled infections, other autoimmune diseases, pregnancy or lactation. Diagnoses were based on clinical symptoms, serum thyroxine and TRAb, thyroid ultrasound and orbital computed tomography. PBMCs were isolated from about 9.2 ml of fresh peripheral blood by Ficoll-Paque density gradient centrifugation. Total RNA was extracted with Trizol reagent, and quality was checked on an Agilent 2100 Bioanalyzer. The paper's findings and limits, for the study overall: Blood samples also contained most of the expanded thyroid clonotypes (frequency above 0.001), which suggests that blood repertoires may reflect thyroid immune responses. A model built on a 13 V-J signature distinguished ophthalmopathy from stable hyperthyroidism, reaching 87.88% sensitivity and approximately 81% specificity in cross-validation and 80%/75% in testing. During validation, the model predicted progression to ophthalmopathy a median of about 6.3 months ahead of onset, with around 65% sensitivity and almost 75% specificity. No statistical method was used to set the sample size in advance, and investigators knew the group allocation.

Trimming removed 0 bases from V and 0 bases from J; the gene matches leave 6 bases unexplained. CDR1 and CDR2, per the germline V gene, are ENHRY and SYGVKD. From cysteine to phenylalanine, the CDR3 is 18 amino acids long. Here the CDR3 DNA is all that survives: 54 bases in frame from base 1. For this clonotype: Its antigen has not been determined. Per-base qualities were not stored, and no clone one base away is much larger.

TCR beta CDR3 regions were amplified from RNA transcripts. The TCR CDR3 was subjected to a first round of RT-PCR using the HTBI primer set and the Qiagen OneStep RT-PCR kit. A second multiplex PCR round built the libraries, followed by size selection and purification. The libraries were sequenced on an Illumina HiSeq2000 using paired-end 100 bp reads. The paper's data handling went like this. SOAPnuke was used to process the raw data, throwing out any read that contained adapters or uncalled bases, had a mean Phred below 15, or lacked an exact constant-primer or identifier match. High-quality paired reads were merged using COPE v1.2.5, and each unique nucleotide sequence was defined as a clonotype. MiTCR v1.1 was used to align the clonotypes against IMGT TRBV, TRBD and TRBJ reference segments. The analysis was restricted to V-J combinations with a frequency above 0.0001, which together covered roughly 99% of the repertoires. A TCS score was defined as the ratio of F50 (clonal expansion) to E x V (chaos), with BLOSUM62-based TCRdist applied between CDR3 peptides within each V-J. Welch's t-statistics and random forest reduced 500 to 650 V-J features to roughly 13, which were used in a naive Bayes classifier (R e1071). The raw public reads went through TCRdb reprocessing: fastp at Q25, MiXCR clone calling, in-frame beta chains kept. For every CDR3 protein sequence, its rows merge into one entry that carries the most common genes and DNA. Here the V and J calls rest on TCRdb's processing, not on the authors' analysis. The sample table shows about 700,000 distinct CDR3 sequences, and approximately 15% are seen once. In total, the top ten clones hold about 9.4% of the sample.

This clonotype originated in a woman between 18 and 30 years old with Graves' hyperthyroidism. Input material: blood. Here the chain combines TRBV10-3 and TRBJ2-1; 9 bases in the middle match TRBD2. Here the CDR3 is given as CAISESIAGGPSYNEQFF. At the DNA level, the sequence is TGTGCCATCAGTGAGTCGATTGCGGGAGGGCCCTCCTACAATGAGCAGTTCTTC.